A single T cell receptor (beta chain) is shown here with its context. The sample originates from a study of T cells expressing NK-cell markers. Across the study: From sorted CD3+CD56+NKG2C+, CD3+CD56+NKG2C- and CD3+CD56-NKG2C+ T cells came the TCR beta repertoires. There were seven HCMV-seropositive donors and one seronegative donor among the eight sequenced.

This CDR3 has 11 amino acids. Germline loops: CDR1 MNHNY, CDR2 SVGAGI (reference sequence). TCRdb derives one entry per CDR3 protein from the 5' RACE reads, leaving out DNA. Recorded for this sample: roughly 430,000 distinct CDR3 sequences. Sample: blood T cells: a sorted CD56 or NKG2C T cell subset, CD4+ or CD8+ T cells, or bulk PBMC T cells (not recorded which). The sequence was obtained from a woman aged 18-70 years in good health. The V and J genes are TRBV6-6 and TRBJ2-7; without DNA, the TCRdb call of TRBD1 cannot be checked. The CDR3 loop reads CASSVRDEQYF.